Below are 9 T cell receptor beta chains sequenced from a single sample in a study of cytomegalovirus exposure and HLA in healthy donors. With 60 Vbeta and 13 Jbeta primers, the PCR was carried out. Assay: immunoSEQ multiplex PCR; the TCRdb copy retains only in-frame clones and omits some. The sample carries under 150,000 clones, about 76% recorded once. The source material was PBMCs. Every receptor here comes from a woman in her twenties or thirties in good health and CMV-seronegative.

V gene TRBV5-1 combines with J gene TRBJ2-6, with D maybe TRBD2 (6 bases). Germline V gene data show CDR1 as SGHRS and CDR2 as YFSETQ. This CDR3 is 17 amino acids long. Trimming shortened V by 1 base and J by 3 bases, and 14 bases separated the two germline ends. CDR3 residues: CASSLSPRGFGANVLTF. The DNA of the CDR3 is TGCGCCAGCAGCTTGTCGCCCCGGGGGTTTGGGGCCAACGTCCTGACTTTC.

With regard to this clone: The sample holds other DNA sequences that translate to the same CDR3. This CDR3 reads CASSGGTDTQYF. The DNA of the CDR3 is TGCGCCAGCTCGGGGGGCACAGATACGCAGTATTTT. This chain joins TRBV5-1 and TRBJ2-3; TRBD2 might be the D (6 bases). Looked up from germline, CDR1 is SGHRS and CDR2 is YFSETQ. The CDR3 is 12 amino acids. Trimming left V 7 bases short and J 1 base short, with 7 bases between. Full variable domain (outside the CDR3, taken from reference TRBV5-1 and TRBJ2-3): KAGVTQTPRYLIKTRGQQVTLSCSPISGHRSVSWYQQTPGQGLQFLFEYFSETQRNKGNFPGRFSGRQFSNSRSEMNVSTLELGDSALYLCASSGGTDTQYFGPGTRLTVL.

The chain employs TRBV6-1 and TRBJ2-6; D not certain. There are 14 residues in the CDR3. Germline V gene lookup returns CDR1 MNHNS and CDR2 SASEGT. The V end lost 6 bases, the J end lost 0 bases, and 6 bases lay between the germline ends. The chain's CDR3 is CASSEHSGANVLTF. Written as DNA, the CDR3 is TGTGCCAGCAGCGAACACTCTGGGGCCAACGTCCTGACTTTC.

The V gene is TRBV27, the J gene TRBJ2-1; possible D gene TRBD2, 7 bases. Germline CDR1 MNHEY, CDR2 SMNVEV (reference sequence). CDR3 size: 14 residues. V was trimmed by 7 bases and J by 5 bases, leaving 15 bases between them. CDR3 amino acids: CASTLIGGDNEQFF. For the CDR3, the DNA is TGTGCCAGCACTCTTATAGGGGGGGACAATGAGCAGTTCTTC.

The rearrangement links TRBV29-1 to TRBJ1-2; 7 bases are a match to TRBD1. Looked up from germline, CDR1 is SQVTM and CDR2 is ANQGSEA. V dropped 4 bases and J dropped 4; count of bases not matched to a gene: 15. The CDR3 covers 16 residues. This CDR3 is CSVGGAAGQSPYGYTF. CDR3 in DNA: TGCAGCGTTGGGGGGGCCGCGGGACAGTCACCCTATGGCTACACCTTC.

This chain joins TRBV5-1 and TRBJ2-2; perhaps TRBD1 as D (6 bases). The V end lost 6 bases, the J end lost 5 bases, and 17 bases lay between the germline ends. CDR3 length: 15 amino acids. The V gene's germline CDR1 is SGHRS and CDR2 YFSETQ. CDR3 coding DNA: TGCGCCAGCACCCCGCCAGGGGCACGGACCGGGGAGCTGTTTTTT. This translates into CASTPPGARTGELFF. The full variable domain, with the rest looked up from reference TRBV5-1 and TRBJ2-2, is KAGVTQTPRYLIKTRGQQVTLSCSPISGHRSVSWYQQTPGQGLQFLFEYFSETQRNKGNFPGRFSGRQFSNSRSEMNVSTLELGDSALYLCASTPPGARTGELFFGEGSRLTVL.

The chain links TRBV19 to TRBJ2-5; 7 bases align to TRBD1. The CDR3 consists of 13 residues. Trimming removed 10 bases from V and 2 bases from J; junction bases left unmatched: 7. Germline loops: CDR1 LNHDA, CDR2 SQIVND (reference sequence). CDR3 region: CATSGQSQETQYF. DNA of the CDR3: TGTGCCACCTCGGGACAGTCTCAAGAGACCCAGTACTTC.

This sequence joins TRBV5-1 and TRBJ2-5; the D gene is possibly TRBD2 (5 bases). CDR3 size: 16 residues. The germline gives CDR1 SGHRS, CDR2 YFSETQ. Trimming removed 4 bases at V and 4 bases at J, with 20 bases between. The CDR3 here is CASSQDPDPRVETQYF. The CDR3 DNA reads TGCGCCAGCAGCCAAGATCCAGACCCGAGGGTAGAGACCCAGTACTTC.

The V gene is TRBV6-6, the J gene TRBJ2-7, with 12 positions matching TRBD2. The CDR3 consists of 15 residues. CDR1 is MNHNY, CDR2 SVGAGI, per germline (reference sequence). V lost 6 bases to trimming and J lost 5 bases; unmatched junction nucleotides: 8. The CDR3 DNA sequence: TGTGCCAGCAGGTGGCTAGCGGGAGGGAGTCACGAGCAGTACTTC. Residues: CASRWLAGGSHEQYF.